This TCR beta chain was found in a study of cytomegalovirus exposure and HLA in healthy donors. The CDR3 spans 14 residues. Germline V gene data show CDR1 as SQVTM and CDR2 as ANQGSEA. V was clipped by 4 bases and J by 4 bases, with 16 bases between them. Primers for the PCR totalled 60 Vbeta and 13 Jbeta. Sequencing was performed with immunoSEQ multiplex PCR; in TCRdb, only in-frame clones are kept and a portion is missing. The table lists roughly 170,000 clones, about 85% of them singletons. The receptor's source is a woman between 50 and 59 years old in good health and CMV-seropositive. Sequenced material: PBMCs. V gene TRBV29-1 combines with J gene TRBJ1-1; D might be TRBD1 (6 bases). This chain's CDR3 is CSVVVRGRGTEAFF. CDR3 in DNA: TGCAGCGTTGTCGTCAGGGGAAGGGGCACTGAAGCTTTCTTT.